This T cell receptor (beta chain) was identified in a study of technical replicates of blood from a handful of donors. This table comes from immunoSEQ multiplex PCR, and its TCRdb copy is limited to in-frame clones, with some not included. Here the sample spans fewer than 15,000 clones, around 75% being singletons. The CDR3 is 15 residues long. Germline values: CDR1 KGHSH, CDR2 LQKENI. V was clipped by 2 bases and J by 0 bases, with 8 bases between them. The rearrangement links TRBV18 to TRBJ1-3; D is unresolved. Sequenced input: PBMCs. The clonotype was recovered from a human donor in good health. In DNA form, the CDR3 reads TGTGCCAGCTCACCATCATTAGACTCTGGAAACACCATATATTTT. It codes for CASSPSLDSGNTIYF.